The 12 T cell receptor beta chains in this list originate from one sample, sequenced in a study of OX40 agonist ivuxolimab in advanced cancers. Assay used: immunoSEQ multiplex PCR; TCRdb lists only in-frame clones, some missing. The repertoire holds about 120,000 clones, with about 93% as singletons. Sequenced here: CD4+ or CD8+ T cells sorted from blood, sampled in a trial of the OX40 agonist ivuxolimab. Source of these receptors: an adult with an advanced solid tumor such as melanoma, head and neck, liver or kidney cancer.

CDR3 coding DNA: TGTGCCAGCAGTACAGGGGGAGGGAGTCAGCCCCAGCATTTT. Amino acids: CASSTGGGSQPQHF. J is TRBJ1-5 and V is TRBV6-5; 8 bases align to TRBD1. From germline, CDR1 is MNHEY and CDR2 SVGAGI. V lost 5 bases, J lost 6 bases, and 6 bases stayed unmatched. The CDR3 has 14 amino acids.

CDR3 sequence: CASSPAQGAHTEAFF. CDR3 coding DNA: TGTGCCAGCTCACCAGCCCAGGGGGCGCACACTGAAGCTTTCTTT. The chain uses TRBV18 and TRBJ1-1; the match to TRBD1 covers 8 bases. In germline, CDR1 is KGHSH, CDR2 LQKENI. V lost 2 bases to trimming and J lost 3 bases; unmatched junction nucleotides: 5. The CDR3 runs to 15 residues.

The V gene is TRBV5-1, the J gene TRBJ2-3; 8 nucleotides line up with TRBD1. The germline V gene has CDR1 SGHRS and CDR2 YFSETQ. V shed 4 bases and J 8 bases; nucleotides not matched to a gene: 9. The CDR3 has 14 amino acids. CDR3 sequence: CASSTRTGKVTQYF. The CDR3 nucleotides read TGCGCCAGCAGCACCCGGACAGGGAAGGTTACGCAGTATTTT.

V gene TRBV4-1 combines with J gene TRBJ1-5; 8 nucleotides align to TRBD1. CDR3 length: 17 amino acids. Germline V CDR1 and CDR2: MGHRA, YSYEKL. With 0 bases clipped from V and 2 bases from J, the junction kept 6 bases outside the gene matches. The CDR3 sequence: CASSQDPGGWGNQPQHF. CDR3 DNA sequence: TGCGCCAGCAGCCAAGATCCAGGGGGCTGGGGCAATCAGCCCCAGCATTTT.

V and J are TRBV6-5 and TRBJ2-7, with 7 bases aligning to TRBD1. Looked up from germline, CDR1 is MNHEY and CDR2 is SVGAGI. The V and J ends lost 7 bases and 6 bases, in that order; junction bases with no gene match: 9. The CDR3 runs 13 residues. The CDR3 DNA sequence: TGTGCCAGCAAGGGACAGTACTTGCCCGAGCAGTACTTC. Translating it yields CASKGQYLPEQYF.

The rearrangement joins TRBV19 to TRBJ2-4; TRBD1 aligns across 9 bases. Germline assignment: CDR1 LNHDA and CDR2 SQIVND (reference sequence). This CDR3 comprises 17 residues. V dropped 6 bases and J dropped 2; count of bases not matched to a gene: 11. For the CDR3, the DNA is TGTGCCAGTAGGGCCATGGACAGGGGCGCGCCCAAAAACATTCAGTACTTC. Residues: CASRAMDRGAPKNIQYF. The variable domain in full, with the rest retrieved from reference TRBV19 and TRBJ2-4, is DGGITQSPKYLFRKEGQNVTLSCEQNLNHDAMYWYRQDPGQGLRLIYYSQIVNDFQKGDIAEGYSVSREKKESFPLTVTSAQKNPTAFYLCASRAMDRGAPKNIQYFGAGTRLSVL.

The chain joins TRBV27 to TRBJ1-5; D not resolved. V was shortened by 8 bases and J by 5 bases, with 13 bases between the two germline ends. The CDR3 totals 13 residues. Germline V gene data show CDR1 as MNHEY and CDR2 as SMNVEV (reference sequence). The chain's CDR3 is CASRLGVDQPQHF. The CDR3 DNA is TGTGCCAGCCGCCTCGGGGTAGATCAGCCCCAGCATTTT.

The rearrangement uses TRBV5-6 and TRBJ2-2; 7 bases fit TRBD1. V shed 4 bases and J 3 bases; nucleotides not matched to a gene: 6. CDR3 length: 15 residues. Germline lookup yields CDR1 SGHDT and CDR2 YYEEEE. The CDR3 loop reads CASSPGTAYTGELFF. CDR3 DNA: TGTGCCAGCAGCCCCGGGACAGCCTACACCGGGGAGCTGTTTTTT.

J is TRBJ2-7 and V is TRBV7-8; D unclear. The CDR3 is 13 amino acids. Trimming took off 1 base at V and 7 bases at J, with 11 bases between the two ends. The germline CDR1 and CDR2 sequences are SGHVS and FQNEAQ. CDR3 residues: CASSLGFLREQYF. CDR3 bases: TGTGCCAGCAGCTTAGGTTTTCTAAGGGAGCAGTACTTC.

The chain links TRBV7-8 to TRBJ2-5, with D hard to call. This CDR3 is built from 11 residues. The V and J ends lost 8 bases and 1 base respectively, with 5 bases between them. Germline CDR1 and CDR2: SGHVS and FQNEAQ. The CDR3 spells CASLIQETQYF. In DNA form, the CDR3 reads TGTGCCAGCCTTATCCAAGAGACCCAGTACTTC.

The chain couples TRBV7-2 to TRBJ2-5; D gene uncertain. V dropped 1 base and J dropped 5 bases, with 11 bases sitting between them. Germline values: CDR1 SGHTA, CDR2 FQGNSA. This CDR3 is 14 amino acids long. Here the CDR3 DNA reads TGTGCCAGCAGCTTAGGGGCTAGGGTGGAGACCCAGTACTTC. This encodes CASSLGARVETQYF.

This chain connects TRBV11-2 to TRBJ2-1; no definite D call. Germline loops: CDR1 SGHAT, CDR2 FQNNGV. CDR3 size: 17 residues. Trimming pared 0 bases from V and 0 bases from J, leaving 12 bases between. The CDR3 reads CASSLDGWESSYNEQFF. The CDR3 DNA sequence: TGTGCCAGCAGCTTAGATGGTTGGGAAAGCTCCTACAATGAGCAGTTCTTC.